The rows below give T cell receptor beta chains drawn from one sample of a study of cytomegalovirus exposure and HLA in healthy donors. Generated by immunoSEQ multiplex PCR, the TCRdb table keeps only in-frame clones and is missing some. The sample has roughly 90,000 clones, around 85% seen once. Sample: PBMCs. These receptors were obtained from a man aged 18 to 35 in good health and CMV-seropositive. The CDR3 runs from the conserved cysteine through the conserved F or W. A D gene is named only where the DNA matches it firmly. A clone size is listed for some rows: how often the clone was seen (once, few, many), or a class if it is expanded.

>TRBV30|TRBD1|few|TRBJ1-2
TGTGCCGGCCGATCCGGAGGGGGCGATAACTATGGCTACACCTTC
CAGRSGGGDNYGYTF
>TRBV28|TRBD2|once|TRBJ2-3
TGTGCCAGCAGTCTAGCGGGAGGCACAGATACGCAGTATTTT
CASSLAGGTDTQYF
>TRBV5-4|TRBD1|-|TRBJ1-1
TGTGCCAGCAGCCCGACGGGACAGGGGAACACTGAAGCTTTCTTT
CASSPTGQGNTEAFF
>TRBV18|TRBD2|-|TRBJ2-3
TGTGCCAGCTCACCCCCGGGACTAGCGGGAGGAGATACGCAGTATTTT
CASSPPGLAGGDTQYF
>TRBV25-1|-|-|TRBJ2-7
TGTGCCAGCAGTGAATATTCGTACGAGCAGTACTTC
CASSEYSYEQYF
>TRBV5-4|TRBD2|-|TRBJ2-5
TGTGCCAGCAGCCTCCCCGGGGGGGCGGGGGAGACCCAGTACTTC
CASSLPGGAGETQYF
>TRBV2|-|-|TRBJ2-2
TGTGCCAGCAATAGAGATCGTAGCGGGGAGCTGTTTTTT
CASNRDRSGELFF
>TRBV6-5|TRBD1|-|TRBJ1-5
TGTGCCAGCAGTTTTGGGGACAGAAATCAGCCCCAGCATTTT
CASSFGDRNQPQHF
>TRBV19|TRBD1|-|TRBJ2-2
TGTGCCAGTAGTATGGAAGGAGGCAGGGGGTCTTCGGGGGAGCTGTTTTTT
CASSMEGGRGSSGELFF
>TRBV5-5|-|-|TRBJ1-2
TGTGCCAGCAGCTCGTCCCTATATGGCTACACCTTC
CASSSSLYGYTF
>TRBV11-2|TRBD2|-|TRBJ2-7
TGTGCCAGCAGCTTATTGACTAGCGGGAACGAGCAGTACTTC
CASSLLTSGNEQYF
>TRBV9|-|once|TRBJ2-3
TGTGCCAGCAGCGTATTTTCGACAGATACGCAGTATTTT
CASSVFSTDTQYF
>TRBV7-2|TRBD1|few|TRBJ2-7
TGTGCCAGCAGCTTCGGGACAGCGAGTTACGAGCAGTACTTC
CASSFGTASYEQYF
>TRBV5-4|-|-|TRBJ2-5
TGTGCCAGCAAAACAGGAGTTCAAGAGACCCAGTACTTC
CASKTGVQETQYF
>TRBV10-3|-|once|TRBJ2-1
TGTGCCATCAGTGGCGGACAGTTTAAGGGGTACAATGAGCAGTTCTTC
CAISGGQFKGYNEQFF
>TRBV27|TRBD1|-|TRBJ2-3
TGTGCCAGCGGGACAGGGGCAGATACGCAGTATTTT
CASGTGADTQYF
>TRBV28|TRBD2|-|TRBJ2-5
TGTGCCAGCAGTGGTACGGGGGGTAGATGGGAGACCCAGTACTTC
CASSGTGGRWETQYF
>TRBV7-9|TRBD1|-|TRBJ2-4
TGTGCCAGCAGTCCTACCGGGACAGGGGAGGGCATTCAGTACTTC
CASSPTGTGEGIQYF
>TRBV2|TRBD2|-|TRBJ2-4
TGTGCCAGCAGTGAAGGGGAGGGGTTGGGCAAAAACATTCAGTACTTC
CASSEGEGLGKNIQYF
>TRBV4-2|TRBD2|-|TRBJ2-2
TGTGCCAGCAGCCCGTTCCCGACTAGCGTCTCCGGGGAGCTGTTTTTT
CASSPFPTSVSGELFF
>TRBV2|TRBD1|-|TRBJ1-5
TGTGCCAGCAGTGAAGTAGGGACAGGGGATTTCCAGCCCCAGCATTTT
CASSEVGTGDFQPQHF
>TRBV13|TRBD2|-|TRBJ2-1
TGTGCCAGCAGCTTAGTGGGCGGACTAGCGGGAGGGAGTTCCTACAATGAGCAGTTCTTC
CASSLVGGLAGGSSYNEQFF
>TRBV7-2|TRBD2|few|TRBJ2-1
TGTGCCAGCAGCTTAGGGGGACTAGCGGGAACGGATGAGCAGTTCTTC
CASSLGGLAGTDEQFF
>TRBV27|-|-|TRBJ2-1
TGTGCCAGCAGTTTATCGGACTTCAATGAGCAGTTCTTC
CASSLSDFNEQFF
>TRBV11-2|TRBD2|-|TRBJ2-3
TGTGCCAGCAGCCCGGGGACTAGCGTTAGTACGCAGTATTTT
CASSPGTSVSTQYF
>TRBV4-1|TRBD2|-|TRBJ2-2
TGCGCCAGCAGCCATCTTGGACTAGCGGTTAACACCGGGGAGCTGTTTTTT
CASSHLGLAVNTGELFF
>TRBV7-9|-|-|TRBJ1-1
TGTGCCAGCAGCTTCCTTGATGGAGGGGACACTGAAGCTTTCTTT
CASSFLDGGDTEAFF
>TRBV9|-|-|TRBJ2-4
TGTGCCAGCAGCGTAGATGCAGGGGCGGAGCCGTACTTC
CASSVDAGAEPYF
>TRBV9|-|-|TRBJ2-1
TGTGCCAGCAGCGCGGTTAGCGGACCCCCCTACAATGAGCAGTTCTTC
CASSAVSGPPYNEQFF
>TRBV6-5|-|few|TRBJ2-1
TGTGCCAGCAGTTACTCGAAATCTGCACATCATGAGCAGTTCTTC
CASSYSKSAHHEQFF
>TRBV4-1|-|-|TRBJ2-7
TGCGCCAGCAGCCAACTACAGGCCGTAAGCTCCTACGAGCAGTACTTC
CASSQLQAVSSYEQYF
>TRBV5-5|-|-|TRBJ2-2
TGTGCCAGCAGCTTGGGACTAGTGTCCGGGGAGCTGTTTTTT
CASSLGLVSGELFF
>TRBV2|-|-|TRBJ1-2
TGTGCCAGCAGTGGGGCCAATCAGGGCTACGGCTACACCTTC
CASSGANQGYGYTF
>TRBV30|TRBD2|-|TRBJ2-5
TGTGCCTGGACCCCGGGGGTAGCGGGGGAAGAGACCCAGTACTTC
CAWTPGVAGEETQYF
>TRBV6-5|-|-|TRBJ1-1
TGTGCCAGCAGTTACGGGCAGGTTGGCATTACTGAAGCTTTCTTT
CASSYGQVGITEAFF
>TRBV11-2|-|-|TRBJ2-1
TGTGCCAGCAGCTTAGACTGGGGTAGCGGAGAGTACAATGAGCAGTTCTTC
CASSLDWGSGEYNEQFF
>TRBV5-1|TRBD2|few|TRBJ2-7
TGCGCCAGCAGCCTTGATACTAGCGGGAGCTACGAGCAGTACTTC
CASSLDTSGSYEQYF
>TRBV7-6|-|once|TRBJ1-4
TGTGCCAGCAGCTTAGGTGGACAAGTAAATGAAAAACTGTTTTTT
CASSLGGQVNEKLFF
>TRBV6-4|TRBD2|-|TRBJ2-1
TGTGCCAGCAGTGACTCCGCGGGAGGGGCCTACAATGAGCAGTTCTTC
CASSDSAGGAYNEQFF
>TRBV6-5|TRBD1|-|TRBJ2-3
TGTGCCAGCAGTTACCTGCAGGGGGCAGATACGCAGTATTTT
CASSYLQGADTQYF
>TRBV7-9|-|-|TRBJ2-4
TGTGCCAGCAGCTTAGGGGCAGGGGTTACCAAAAACATTCAGTACTTC
CASSLGAGVTKNIQYF
>TRBV10-3|-|few|TRBJ2-7
TGTGCCATCAGTGACCCCGCTAACGAGCAGTACTTC
CAISDPANEQYF
>TRBV10-2|-|-|TRBJ2-7
TGCGCCAGCAGTGTACGGGGTTCCTACGAGCAGTACTTC
CASSVRGSYEQYF
>TRBV10-3|TRBD1|-|TRBJ2-7
TGTGCCACGGCAGGGGGACAGGGGGCCTTCGAGGTGGCCTACGAGCAGTACTTC
CATAGGQGAFEVAYEQYF
>TRBV13|TRBD1|-|TRBJ1-2
TGTGCCAGCAGCTCCTGGACAGGGCGGATAAATGGCTACACCTTC
CASSSWTGRINGYTF
>TRBV5-6|-|once|TRBJ2-5
TGTGCCAGCAGCTTGGCTCGGACCCAGTACTTC
CASSLARTQYF
>TRBV5-6|-|-|TRBJ2-3
TGTGCCACCGATAGCTTCCTCGGCACAGATACGCAGTATTTT
CATDSFLGTDTQYF
>TRBV27|-|-|TRBJ2-1
TGTGCCAGCAGGTTCCGGAGGGACTCCTACAATGAGCAGTTCTTC
CASRFRRDSYNEQFF
>TRBV5-1|TRBD1|once|TRBJ2-5
TGCGCCAGCAGCTCAAGGACAGGGCGAGAGACCCAGTACTTC
CASSSRTGRETQYF
>TRBV5-1|TRBD1|-|TRBJ1-4
TGCGCCAGCAGCCCCAGAGGGGGCGCAAATGAAAAACTGTTTTTT
CASSPRGGANEKLFF
>TRBV6-5|-|-|TRBJ2-3
TGTGCCAGCAGTCTCAGGGGGGTCAGCACAGATACGCAGTATTTT
CASSLRGVSTDTQYF
>TRBV14|-|-|TRBJ2-1
TGTGCCAGCAGGGGAGGCTCTGATTACAATGAGCAGTTCTTC
CASRGGSDYNEQFF
>TRBV12-5|TRBD2|few|TRBJ2-1
TGTGCTAGTGGTTCTTGGACTAGATTGAATGAGCAGTTCTTC
CASGSWTRLNEQFF
>TRBV27|-|-|TRBJ2-7
TGTGCCAGCACCCCGGGACTTCCCGACTACGAGCAGTACTTC
CASTPGLPDYEQYF
>TRBV2|TRBD1|-|TRBJ2-3
TGTGCCACCGCCGACGGGTACAGGGGTCTCAGCACAGATACGCAGTATTTT
CATADGYRGLSTDTQYF
>TRBV11-2|TRBD1|-|TRBJ2-2
TGTGCCAGCAGCTTAGGACAGGGTGACACCGGGGAGCTGTTTTTT
CASSLGQGDTGELFF
>TRBV4-1|TRBD2|medium-sized|TRBJ2-1
TGCGCCAGCAGCTATGGACTAGCGGGAGGGAGTAGTGAGCAGTTCTTC
CASSYGLAGGSSEQFF
>TRBV2|-|-|TRBJ2-3
TGTGCCAGCGTCACATTTAGCACAGATACGCAGTATTTT
CASVTFSTDTQYF
>TRBV28|-|once|TRBJ2-1
TGTGCCAGCAGTTTATCCCTGGGGCCTATACGTTACAATGAGCAGTTCTTC
CASSLSLGPIRYNEQFF
>TRBV10-2|TRBD2|-|TRBJ2-5
TGCGCCAGCAGCCAAAGGGGAGGGCTAGCGACAGTTTATCCCCAGTACTTC
CASSQRGGLATVYPQYF